The 22 T cell receptor beta chains given below trace back to one sample, sequenced in a study of T cell clones after liver transplantation. Repertoires were generated with immunoSEQ multiplex PCR, while TCRdb's copy carries only in-frame clones and drops some. The table has more than 9,000 clones, around four fifths seen once. The sequenced sample was CD8+ T cells from blood, obtained at the 22-month timepoint. These receptor sequences come from a human patient who received a liver transplant. Some T cells may be supplied by the graft donor.

The chain employs TRBV28 and TRBJ2-1; 8 bases fit TRBD2. Unmatched junction bases numbered 7, after V lost 3 bases and J lost 3 bases. CDR1 MDHEN and CDR2 SYDVKM come from the germline V gene. The CDR3 covers 16 residues. CDR3 DNA: TGTGCCAGCAGTTTTAGTCTGACTAGCGTCTACAATGAGCAGTTCTTC. Translated, it gives CASSFSLTSVYNEQFF.

The rearrangement uses TRBV4-1 and TRBJ2-7; 7 bases map to TRBD2. The trim removed 3 bases at V and 2 bases at J, leaving 10 bases unmatched. The CDR3 is 16 residues long. Germline assignment: CDR1 MGHRA and CDR2 YSYEKL. CDR3 DNA: TGCGCCAGCAGCCACTTTGGACTAGTCCCCCCCTACGAGCAGTACTTC. Amino acid sequence: CASSHFGLVPPYEQYF.

V and J are TRBV6-6 and TRBJ1-2; 9 bases agree with TRBD1. Germline values: CDR1 MNHNY, CDR2 SVGAGI (reference sequence). The CDR3 is made up of 13 amino acids. Losses at the gene ends were 5 bases for V and 6 bases for J; bases not matched to a gene: 4. The CDR3 nucleotides read TGTGCCAGCAGTAAACAGGGGGCTGATGGCTACACCTTC. Protein: CASSKQGADGYTF.

The chain carries TRBV5-6 and TRBJ2-1; D is unresolved. Germline V gives CDR1 SGHDT, CDR2 YYEEEE. The CDR3 totals 9 residues. V gave up 8 bases and J gave up 10 bases, with 7 bases separating them. The CDR3 sequence: CARPPEQFF. Here the CDR3 DNA reads TGTGCCAGGCCCCCCGAGCAGTTCTTC.

The chain uses TRBV28 and TRBJ1-1; no definite D call. Germline V lookup: CDR1 MDHEN, CDR2 SYDVKM. The CDR3 has 14 residues. Trimming stripped 3 bases from V and 1 base from J, with 9 bases between. CDR3 coding DNA: TGTGCCAGCAGTTTCTGGGGTGGGAACACTGAAGCTTTCTTT. Its translation is CASSFWGGNTEAFF.

DNA for the CDR3: TGTGCCAGCTCGGCGGGTTTCTTTGAGAACACTGAAGCTTTCTTT. Its protein product is CASSAGFFENTEAFF. V usage is TRBV28 and J usage is TRBJ1-1; D is uncertain. Germline assignment: CDR1 MDHEN and CDR2 SYDVKM. V was pared by 8 bases and J by 1 base, with 17 bases between. The CDR3 consists of 15 residues.

The CDR3 DNA is TGTGCCAGCAGCAAGGGGAACACCGGGGAGCTGTTTTTT. Protein: CASSKGNTGELFF. The V call is TRBV6-4, the J call TRBJ2-2, with D uncertain. The CDR3 is 13 residues long. Between the trimmed V and J ends, which lost 6 bases and 1 base, there was a span of 6 bases. Germline values: CDR1 MRHNA, CDR2 SNTAGT.

This chain uses TRBV11-2 with TRBJ1-2, with D perhaps TRBD1 (6 bases). Trimming removed 4 bases at V and 4 bases at J, with 19 bases between. The length of the CDR3 is 16 residues. Germline CDR1 is SGHAT and CDR2 is FQNNGV. In DNA form, the CDR3 reads TGTGCCAGCAGCTCGGGGCGGTTCGGGGGCGGCTATGGCTACACCTTC. Translated, it gives CASSSGRFGGGYGYTF.

The chain has TRBV9 and TRBJ1-2, with 10 bases fitting TRBD1. CDR3 size: 13 residues. V dropped 4 bases and J dropped 8; count of bases not matched to a gene: 5. CDR1 SGDLS and CDR2 YYNGEE come from the germline V gene. The CDR3 region has the DNA TGTGCCAGCAGCTCCGGGACAGGGGAAGGCTACACCTTC. This sequence encodes CASSSGTGEGYTF. Filled out from reference TRBV9 and TRBJ1-2, the complete variable domain reads DSGVTQTPKHLITATGQRVTLRCSPRSGDLSVYWYQQSLDQGLQFLIQYYNGEERAKGNILERFSAQQFPDLHSELNLSSLELGDSALYFCASSSGTGEGYTFGSGTRLTVV.

The gene calls are TRBV6-5 and TRBJ2-7; 9 bases match TRBD1. In germline, CDR1 is MNHEY, CDR2 SVGAGI. The CDR3 length is 15 residues. The ends lost 6 bases at V and 3 bases at J; junction bases unmatched: 9. Here the CDR3 reads CASSINRDRVYEQYF. DNA for the CDR3: TGTGCCAGCAGCATCAACCGGGACAGGGTCTACGAGCAGTACTTC.

By proportion, this clone is medium-sized. This rearrangement joins TRBV10-1 to TRBJ1-1; 12 bases map to TRBD1. This CDR3 comprises 17 residues. Germline V gene lookup returns CDR1 WNHNN and CDR2 SYGVQD (reference sequence). V gave up 5 bases and J gave up 1 base; unmatched junction bases: 8. CDR3 bases: TGCGCCAGCAGTACCGGGCCGGGACAGGGGGCGAACACTGAAGCTTTCTTT. Translating gives CASSTGPGQGANTEAFF.

V and J are TRBV21-1 and TRBJ2-6; TRBD1 is the table's D call, not checked against the DNA. TRBV21-1 constitutes a pseudogene. The CDR3 covers 16 residues. The DNA for the CDR3 is TGTGCCAGCAGCAAAAGGGGCCGGGCTGGGGCCAACGTCCTGACTTTC. Its translation: CASSKRGRAGANVLTF.

CDR3 in amino acids: CAIRRDNREQYF. CDR3 in DNA: TGTGCCATCAGACGGGACAATCGCGAGCAGTACTTC. This sequence joins TRBV10-3 and TRBJ2-7; a weak D match, TRBD1 (6 bases). V lost 6 bases to trimming and J lost 6 bases, with 12 bases between them. From germline, CDR1 is ENHRY and CDR2 SYGVKD. The CDR3 consists of 12 residues.

This clone came up a few times. The gene calls are TRBV28 and TRBJ2-7; D not resolved. Looked up from germline, CDR1 is MDHEN and CDR2 is SYDVKM. With 3 bases removed from V and 2 bases from J, the gap between germline ends came to 8 bases. The CDR3 has 13 residues. The CDR3 nucleotides read TGTGCCAGCAGTTTGTACGACCCCTACGAGCAGTACTTC. Translation: CASSLYDPYEQYF.

J is TRBJ2-7 and V is TRBV11-2, with a weak D call TRBD1 (7 bases). The V end lost 5 bases, the J end lost 0 bases, and 17 bases lay between the germline ends. This CDR3 has 16 residues. The V gene's germline CDR1 is SGHAT and CDR2 FQNNGV. The CDR3 here is CASSPGGQISSYEQYF. CDR3 in DNA: TGTGCCAGCAGCCCCGGGGGACAGATAAGCTCCTACGAGCAGTACTTC.

The V call is TRBV19, the J call TRBJ2-7, with TRBD1 identical over 8 bases. From germline, CDR1 is LNHDA and CDR2 SQIVND (reference sequence). The CDR3 length is 15 residues. The V and J ends lost 4 bases and 1 base, in that order; junction bases with no gene match: 6. CDR3: CASSRDRLSSYEQYF. The CDR3 DNA follows: TGTGCCAGTAGTAGGGACAGGTTATCATCCTACGAGCAGTACTTC.

This clone appeared a few times. The V and J genes are TRBV9 and TRBJ2-3; 13 bases fit TRBD2. V gave up 2 bases and J gave up 1 base; unmatched junction bases: 7. Germline CDR1 is SGDLS and CDR2 is YYNGEE. CDR3 size: 18 residues. CDR3 protein: CASSVTSGGAVGTDTQYF. CDR3 coding DNA: TGTGCCAGCAGCGTTACTAGCGGGGGGGCCGTTGGCACAGATACGCAGTATTTT.

The genes are TRBV27 and TRBJ2-7; 15 bases are a match to TRBD2. Germline lookup yields CDR1 MNHEY and CDR2 SMNVEV (reference sequence). This CDR3 is 17 amino acids long. Germline trimming cut 5 bases from V and 4 bases from J; bases unmatched to any gene: 9. The chain's CDR3 is CASSPGTSGGRDYEQYF. Here the CDR3 DNA reads TGTGCCAGCAGTCCAGGGACTAGCGGGGGGCGGGATTACGAGCAGTACTTC.

Remarks on this clone: Because the CDR3's place on the DNA is in doubt, the DNA is left out and the CDR3 is given as listed by TCRdb. The V gene is TRBV28, the J gene TRBJ1-1. Germline V gives CDR1 MDHEN, CDR2 SYDVKM. The CDR3 totals 14 residues, both ends included. The CDR3 spells CASILGEGRSVAFF.

This clone appeared a single time. CDR3 DNA sequence: TGTGCCAGTAGTGGCCCAGGACTAGTAGTCGGGGAGCTGTTTTTT. This gives the protein CASSGPGLVVGELFF. This chain connects TRBV19 to TRBJ2-2, with TRBD2 matching over 7 bases. Germline V CDR1 and CDR2: LNHDA, SQIVND (reference sequence). The V gene end was trimmed by 5 bases and the J gene end by 7 bases; junction bases not matched to a gene: 10. The CDR3 covers 15 residues.

The chain employs TRBV19 and TRBJ2-1, with 9 bases aligning to TRBD1. There are 13 residues in the CDR3. J was trimmed by 3 bases and V by 8 bases; bases with no gene match: 2. Germline loops: CDR1 LNHDA, CDR2 SQIVND (reference sequence). CDR3 sequence (DNA): TGTGCCAGTGGGACAGGGAACTACAATGAGCAGTTCTTC. It is translated as CASGTGNYNEQFF.

The V and J genes are TRBV28 and TRBJ1-6, with 7 bases lining up with TRBD1. The CDR3 is 15 amino acids. Germline V gene data show CDR1 as MDHEN and CDR2 as SYDVKM. Trimming at V came to 6 bases and at J to 8 bases, leaving 10 bases not matched to a gene. The CDR3 coding sequence is TGTGCCAGCAGGATAGTAGGGGGCGATTATTCACCCCTCCACTTT. This translates into CASRIVGGDYSPLHF.